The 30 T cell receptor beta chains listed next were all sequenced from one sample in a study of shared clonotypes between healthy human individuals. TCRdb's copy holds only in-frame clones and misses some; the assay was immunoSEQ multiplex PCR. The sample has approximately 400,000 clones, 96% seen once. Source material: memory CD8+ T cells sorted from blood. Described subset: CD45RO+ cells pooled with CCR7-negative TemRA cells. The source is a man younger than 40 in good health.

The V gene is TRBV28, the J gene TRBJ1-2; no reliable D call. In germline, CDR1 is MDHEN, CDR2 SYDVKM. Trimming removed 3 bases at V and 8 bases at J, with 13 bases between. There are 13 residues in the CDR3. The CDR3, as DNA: TGTGCCAGCAGTTTCTCCCTGATCCGCGGCTACACCTTC. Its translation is CASSFSLIRGYTF.

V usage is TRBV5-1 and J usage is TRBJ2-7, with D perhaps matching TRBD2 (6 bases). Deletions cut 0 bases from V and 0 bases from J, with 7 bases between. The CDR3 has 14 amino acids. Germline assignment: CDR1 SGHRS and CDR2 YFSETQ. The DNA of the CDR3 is TGCGCCAGCAGCTTGGGGACTAACTCCTACGAGCAGTACTTC. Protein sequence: CASSLGTNSYEQYF.

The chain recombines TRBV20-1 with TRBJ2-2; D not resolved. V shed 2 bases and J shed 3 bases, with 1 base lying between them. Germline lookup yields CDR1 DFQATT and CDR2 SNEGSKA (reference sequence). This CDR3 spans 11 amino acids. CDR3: CSARHTGELFF. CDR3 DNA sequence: TGCAGTGCTAGACACACCGGGGAGCTGTTTTTT.

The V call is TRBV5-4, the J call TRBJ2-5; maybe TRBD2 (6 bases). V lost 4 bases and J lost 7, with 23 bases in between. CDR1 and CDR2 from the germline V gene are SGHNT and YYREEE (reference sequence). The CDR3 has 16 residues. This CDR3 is CASSKFGGMVVVTQYF. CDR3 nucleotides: TGTGCCAGCAGCAAATTCGGAGGGATGGTTGTTGTGACCCAGTACTTC.

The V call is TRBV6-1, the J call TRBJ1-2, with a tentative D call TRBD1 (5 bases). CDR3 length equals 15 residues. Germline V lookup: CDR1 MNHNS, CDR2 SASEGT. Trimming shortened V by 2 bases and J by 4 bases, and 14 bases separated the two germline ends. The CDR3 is CASSENPGALYGYTF. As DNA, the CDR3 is TGTGCCAGCAGTGAAAACCCCGGGGCACTCTATGGCTACACCTTC.

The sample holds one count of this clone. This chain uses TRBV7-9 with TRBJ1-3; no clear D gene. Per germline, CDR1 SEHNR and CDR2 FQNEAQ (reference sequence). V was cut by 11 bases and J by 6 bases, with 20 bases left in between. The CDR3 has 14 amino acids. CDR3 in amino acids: CAASSGVEENTIYF. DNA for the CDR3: TGTGCCGCCTCCTCTGGGGTCGAGGAAAACACCATATATTTT.

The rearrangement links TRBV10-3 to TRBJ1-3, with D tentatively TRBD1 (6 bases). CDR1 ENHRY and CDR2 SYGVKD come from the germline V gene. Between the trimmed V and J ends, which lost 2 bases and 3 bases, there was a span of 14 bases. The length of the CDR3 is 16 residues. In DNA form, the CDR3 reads TGTGCCATCAGTGAGGTTCGGGGGGCTAGTGGAAACACCATATATTTT. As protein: CAISEVRGASGNTIYF.

CDR3 loop: CASSSGTSVFYNEQFF. CDR3 bases: TGCGCCAGCAGCTCCGGGACTAGCGTCTTCTACAATGAGCAGTTCTTC. V usage is TRBV5-1 and J usage is TRBJ2-1; 10 nucleotides line up with TRBD2. Trimming at V came to 3 bases and at J to 3 bases, leaving 6 bases not matched to a gene. Per germline, CDR1 SGHRS and CDR2 YFSETQ. The CDR3 has 16 residues.

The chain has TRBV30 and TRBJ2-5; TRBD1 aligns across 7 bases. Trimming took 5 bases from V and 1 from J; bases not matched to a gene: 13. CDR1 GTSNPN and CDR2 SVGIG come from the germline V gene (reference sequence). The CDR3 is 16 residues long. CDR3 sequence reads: CAWYWGFGTVQETQYF. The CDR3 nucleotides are TGTGCCTGGTATTGGGGCTTCGGGACAGTCCAAGAGACCCAGTACTTC. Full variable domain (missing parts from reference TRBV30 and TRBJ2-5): SQTIHQWPATLVQPVGSPLSLECTVEGTSNPNLYWYRQAAGRGLQLLFYSVGIGQISSEVPQNLSASRPQDRQFILSSKKLLLSDSGFYLCAWYWGFGTVQETQYFGPGTRLLVL.

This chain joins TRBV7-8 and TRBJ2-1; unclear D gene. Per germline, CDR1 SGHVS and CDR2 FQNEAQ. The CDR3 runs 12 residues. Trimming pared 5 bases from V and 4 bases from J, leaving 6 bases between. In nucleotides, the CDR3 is TGTGCCAGCAGCGGGCGGTACAATGAGCAGTTCTTC. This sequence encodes CASSGRYNEQFF.

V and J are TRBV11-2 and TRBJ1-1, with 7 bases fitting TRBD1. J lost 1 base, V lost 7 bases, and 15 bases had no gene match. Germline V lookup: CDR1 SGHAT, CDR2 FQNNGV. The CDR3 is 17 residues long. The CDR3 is CASTIPGGTVKNTEAFF. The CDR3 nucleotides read TGTGCCAGCACAATCCCCGGGGGGACAGTCAAGAACACTGAAGCTTTCTTT. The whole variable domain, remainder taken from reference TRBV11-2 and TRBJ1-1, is EAGVAQSPRYKIIEKRQSVAFWCNPISGHATLYWYQQILGQGPKLLIQFQNNGVVDDSQLPKDRFSAERLKGVDSTLKIQPAKLEDSAVYLCASTIPGGTVKNTEAFFGQGTRLTVV.

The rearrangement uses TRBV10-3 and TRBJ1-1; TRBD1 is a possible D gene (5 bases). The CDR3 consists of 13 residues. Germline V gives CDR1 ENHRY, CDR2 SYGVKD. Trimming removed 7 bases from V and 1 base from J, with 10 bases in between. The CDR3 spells CAITIGENTEAFF. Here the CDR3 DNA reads TGTGCCATCACCATAGGGGAGAACACTGAAGCTTTCTTT.

The DNA of the CDR3 is TGTGCCAGCAGTTCGGGTTACAGGGGGCAAGCTTTCTTT. Translated, it gives CASSSGYRGQAFF. This chain joins TRBV28 and TRBJ1-1; TRBD1 matches at 9 bases. The CDR3 runs 13 residues. With 4 bases clipped from V and 9 bases from J, the junction kept 6 bases outside the gene matches. The germline V gene has CDR1 MDHEN and CDR2 SYDVKM.

CDR3 in amino acids: CASSGGSHYEQYF. Written as DNA, the CDR3 is TGTGCCAGCAGCGGTGGGTCCCACTACGAGCAGTACTTC. The gene calls are TRBV7-9 and TRBJ2-7, with D uncertain. Between the trimmed V and J ends, which lost 5 bases and 3 bases, there was a span of 11 bases. This CDR3 is built from 13 residues. Germline-derived CDR1 and CDR2 are SEHNR and FQNEAQ (reference sequence).

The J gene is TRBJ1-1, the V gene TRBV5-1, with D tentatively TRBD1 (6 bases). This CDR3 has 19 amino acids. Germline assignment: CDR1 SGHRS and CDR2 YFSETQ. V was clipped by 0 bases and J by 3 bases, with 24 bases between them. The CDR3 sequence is CASSLATRTGLQADTEAFF. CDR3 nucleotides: TGCGCCAGCAGCTTGGCCACACGAACAGGGCTTCAGGCGGACACTGAAGCTTTCTTT.

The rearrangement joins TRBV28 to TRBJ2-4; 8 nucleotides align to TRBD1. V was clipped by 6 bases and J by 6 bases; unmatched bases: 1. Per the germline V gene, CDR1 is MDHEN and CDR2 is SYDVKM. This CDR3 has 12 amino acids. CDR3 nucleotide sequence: TGTGCCAGCAGCCAGGGGGCAAACATTCAGTACTTC. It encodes CASSQGANIQYF. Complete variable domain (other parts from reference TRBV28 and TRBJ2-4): DVKVTQSSRYLVKRTGEKVFLECVQDMDHENMFWYRQDPGLGLRLIYFSYDVKMKEKGDIPEGYSVSREKKERFSLILESASTNQTSMYLCASSQGANIQYFGAGTRLSVL.

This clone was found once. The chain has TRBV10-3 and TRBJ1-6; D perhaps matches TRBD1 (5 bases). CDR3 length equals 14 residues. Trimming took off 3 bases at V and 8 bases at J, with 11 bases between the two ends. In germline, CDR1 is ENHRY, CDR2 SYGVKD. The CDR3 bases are TGTGCCATCAGTGAACTTTTGGGGGATTCACCCCTCCACTTT. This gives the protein CAISELLGDSPLHF.

CDR3 in amino acids: CASSPDRASPYEQYF. DNA of the CDR3: TGTGCCAGCAGCCCGGACAGGGCGTCCCCCTACGAGCAGTACTTC. The chain links TRBV2 to TRBJ2-7; TRBD1 agrees at 8 bases. CDR1 is SNHLY, CDR2 FYNNEI, per germline. The V and J ends lost 6 bases and 2 bases, in that order; junction bases with no gene match: 9. This CDR3 comprises 15 residues.

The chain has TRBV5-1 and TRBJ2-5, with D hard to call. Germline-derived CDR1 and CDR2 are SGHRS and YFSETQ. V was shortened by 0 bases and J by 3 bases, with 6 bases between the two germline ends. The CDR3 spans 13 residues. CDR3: CASSLGPEETQYF. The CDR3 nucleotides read TGCGCCAGCAGCTTGGGACCAGAAGAGACCCAGTACTTC.

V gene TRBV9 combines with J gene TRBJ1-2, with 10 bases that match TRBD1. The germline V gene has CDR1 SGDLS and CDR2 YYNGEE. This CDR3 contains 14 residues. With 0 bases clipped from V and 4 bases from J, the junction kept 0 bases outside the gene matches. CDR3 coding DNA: TGTGCCAGCAGCGTAGGACAGGGGGCCTATGGCTACACCTTC. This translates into CASSVGQGAYGYTF. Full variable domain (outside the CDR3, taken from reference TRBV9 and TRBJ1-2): DSGVTQTPKHLITATGQRVTLRCSPRSGDLSVYWYQQSLDQGLQFLIQYYNGEERAKGNILERFSAQQFPDLHSELNLSSLELGDSALYFCASSVGQGAYGYTFGSGTRLTVV.

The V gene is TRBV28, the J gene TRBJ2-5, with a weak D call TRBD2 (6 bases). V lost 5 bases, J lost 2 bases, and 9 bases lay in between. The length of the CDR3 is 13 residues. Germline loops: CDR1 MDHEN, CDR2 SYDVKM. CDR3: CASSKGGQETQYF. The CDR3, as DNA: TGTGCCAGCAGTAAAGGAGGGCAAGAGACCCAGTACTTC. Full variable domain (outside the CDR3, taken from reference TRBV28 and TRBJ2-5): DVKVTQSSRYLVKRTGEKVFLECVQDMDHENMFWYRQDPGLGLRLIYFSYDVKMKEKGDIPEGYSVSREKKERFSLILESASTNQTSMYLCASSKGGQETQYFGPGTRLLVL.

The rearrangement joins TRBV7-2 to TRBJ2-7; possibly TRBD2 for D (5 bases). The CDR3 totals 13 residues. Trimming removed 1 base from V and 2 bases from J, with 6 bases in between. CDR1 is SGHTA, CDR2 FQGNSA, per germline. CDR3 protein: CASSLERAYEQYF. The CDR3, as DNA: TGTGCCAGCAGCTTAGAGAGGGCCTACGAGCAGTACTTC.

The DNA of the CDR3 is TGTGCCAGTAGTATAGCAAGGGTAGCGGGAAGGACAGATACGCAGTATTTT. Translated: CASSIARVAGRTDTQYF. The chain recombines TRBV19 with TRBJ2-3; TRBD2 matches at 8 bases. Germline V gene sequence: CDR1 LNHDA, CDR2 SQIVND (reference sequence). J was trimmed by 3 bases and V by 1 base; bases with no gene match: 9. CDR3 length: 17 amino acids. The full variable domain, in which reference TRBV19 and TRBJ2-3 provide the parts outside the CDR3, is DGGITQSPKYLFRKEGQNVTLSCEQNLNHDAMYWYRQDPGQGLRLIYYSQIVNDFQKGDIAEGYSVSREKKESFPLTVTSAQKNPTAFYLCASSIARVAGRTDTQYFGPGTRLTVL.

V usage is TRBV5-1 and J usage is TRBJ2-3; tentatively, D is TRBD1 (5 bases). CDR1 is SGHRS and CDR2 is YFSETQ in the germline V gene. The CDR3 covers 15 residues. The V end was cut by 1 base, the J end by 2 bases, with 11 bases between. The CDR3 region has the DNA TGCGCCAGCAGCTTGCAGACAGCCTTCACAGATACGCAGTATTTT. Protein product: CASSLQTAFTDTQYF.

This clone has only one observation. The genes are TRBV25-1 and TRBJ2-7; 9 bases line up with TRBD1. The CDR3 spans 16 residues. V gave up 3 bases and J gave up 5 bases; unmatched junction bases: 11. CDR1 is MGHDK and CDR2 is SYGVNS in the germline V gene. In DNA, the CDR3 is TGTGCCAGCAGTGATGTCCGGGACAGGGATAGCAACGAGCAGTACTTC. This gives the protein CASSDVRDRDSNEQYF.

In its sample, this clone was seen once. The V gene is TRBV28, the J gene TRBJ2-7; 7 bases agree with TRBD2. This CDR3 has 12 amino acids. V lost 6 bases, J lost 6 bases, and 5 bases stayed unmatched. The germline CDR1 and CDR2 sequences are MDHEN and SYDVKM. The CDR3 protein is CASRPSGIEQYF. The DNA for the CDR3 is TGTGCCAGCAGACCTAGCGGAATCGAGCAGTACTTC.

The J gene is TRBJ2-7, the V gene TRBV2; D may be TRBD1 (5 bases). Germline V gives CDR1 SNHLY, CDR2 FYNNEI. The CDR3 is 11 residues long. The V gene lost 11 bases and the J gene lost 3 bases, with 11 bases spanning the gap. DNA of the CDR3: TGTGCCGGACGACAGCTCTACGAGCAGTACTTC. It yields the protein CAGRQLYEQYF.

The CDR3 region is CASSFPGQLYGYTF. CDR3 bases: TGTGCCAGCAGCTTCCCGGGACAGCTCTATGGCTACACCTTC. This chain joins TRBV28 and TRBJ1-2; TRBD1 matches at 7 bases. Germline values: CDR1 MDHEN, CDR2 SYDVKM. J gave up 4 bases and V 6 bases, and 8 bases lay outside the gene matches. The CDR3 loop spans 14 amino acids.

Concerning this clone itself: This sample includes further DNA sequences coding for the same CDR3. The CDR3 sequence is CASSPSRTGELFF. CDR3 DNA sequence: TGCGCCAGCTCTCCCTCTCGGACCGGGGAGCTGTTTTTT. The gene calls are TRBV5-1 and TRBJ2-2; no firm D call. This CDR3 contains 13 residues. The germline V and J ends were trimmed by 7 bases and 5 bases, with 12 bases remaining between them. CDR1 is SGHRS, CDR2 YFSETQ, per germline.

DNA of the CDR3: TGTGCCTGGAGTCGTACCCGGGACAGAGGCTATGGCTACACCTTC. Translated: CAWSRTRDRGYGYTF. J is TRBJ1-2 and V is TRBV30; 7 bases are shared with TRBD1. The ends lost 2 bases at V and 4 bases at J; junction bases unmatched: 10. Germline V gene data show CDR1 as GTSNPN and CDR2 as SVGIG (reference sequence). The CDR3 spans 15 residues.